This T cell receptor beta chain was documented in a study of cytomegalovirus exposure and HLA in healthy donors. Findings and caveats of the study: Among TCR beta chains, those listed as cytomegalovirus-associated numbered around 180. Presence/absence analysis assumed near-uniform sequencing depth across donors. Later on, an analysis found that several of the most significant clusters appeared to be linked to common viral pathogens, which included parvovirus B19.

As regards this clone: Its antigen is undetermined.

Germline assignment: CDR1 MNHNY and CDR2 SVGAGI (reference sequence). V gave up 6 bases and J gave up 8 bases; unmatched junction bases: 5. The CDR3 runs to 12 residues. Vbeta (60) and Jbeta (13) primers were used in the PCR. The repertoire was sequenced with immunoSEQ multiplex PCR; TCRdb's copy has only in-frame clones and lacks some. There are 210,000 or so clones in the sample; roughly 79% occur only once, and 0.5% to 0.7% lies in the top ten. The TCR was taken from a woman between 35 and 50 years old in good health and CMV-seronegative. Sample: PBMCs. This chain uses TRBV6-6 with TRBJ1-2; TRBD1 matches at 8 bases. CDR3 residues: CASRGTGLGYTF. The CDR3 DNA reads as TGTGCCAGCAGGGGGACAGGATTAGGCTACACCTTC.